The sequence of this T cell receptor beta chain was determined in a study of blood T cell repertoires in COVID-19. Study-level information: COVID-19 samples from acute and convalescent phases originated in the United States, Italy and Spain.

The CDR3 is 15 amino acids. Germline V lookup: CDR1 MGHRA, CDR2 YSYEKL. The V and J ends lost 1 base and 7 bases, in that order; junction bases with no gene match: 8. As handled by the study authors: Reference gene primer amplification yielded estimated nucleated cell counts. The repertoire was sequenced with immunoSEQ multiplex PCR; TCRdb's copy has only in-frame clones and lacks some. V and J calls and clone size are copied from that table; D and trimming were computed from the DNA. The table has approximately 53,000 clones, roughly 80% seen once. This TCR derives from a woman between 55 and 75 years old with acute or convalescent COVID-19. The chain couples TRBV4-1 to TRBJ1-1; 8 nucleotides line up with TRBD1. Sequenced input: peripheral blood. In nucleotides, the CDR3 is TGCGCCAGCAGCCAAGCCCCGGGACAGGCGAATGAAGCTTTCTTT. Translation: CASSQAPGQANEAFF.